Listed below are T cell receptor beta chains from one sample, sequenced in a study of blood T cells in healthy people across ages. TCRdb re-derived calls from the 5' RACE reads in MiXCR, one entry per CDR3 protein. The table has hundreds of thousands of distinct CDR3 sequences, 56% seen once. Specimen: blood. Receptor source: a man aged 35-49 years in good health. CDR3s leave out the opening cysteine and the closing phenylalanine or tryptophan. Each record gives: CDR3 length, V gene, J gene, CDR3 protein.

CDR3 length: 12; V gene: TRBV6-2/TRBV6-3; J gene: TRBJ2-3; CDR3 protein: ASRGAGVTDTQY
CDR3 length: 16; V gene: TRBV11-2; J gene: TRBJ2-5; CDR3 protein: ASSLSSGRASIVNEQY
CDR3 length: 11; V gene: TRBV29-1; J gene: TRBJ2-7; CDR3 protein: SVVSGASYEQY
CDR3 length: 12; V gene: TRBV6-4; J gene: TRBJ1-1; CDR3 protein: ASSVGGLNTEAF
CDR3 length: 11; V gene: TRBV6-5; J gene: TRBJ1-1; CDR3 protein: ASRPPGRPEAF
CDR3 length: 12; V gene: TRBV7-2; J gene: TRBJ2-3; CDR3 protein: ASSRDTRTDTQY
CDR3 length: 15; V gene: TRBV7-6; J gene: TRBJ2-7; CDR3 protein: ASTGLAGGVSSYEQY
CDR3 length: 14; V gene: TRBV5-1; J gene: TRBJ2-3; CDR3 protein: ASSLTGTATPDTQY
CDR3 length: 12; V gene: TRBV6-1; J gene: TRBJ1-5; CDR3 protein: ASTKGRGNQPQH
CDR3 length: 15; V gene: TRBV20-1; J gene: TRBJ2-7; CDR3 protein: SARGLIRTGGSKTQY
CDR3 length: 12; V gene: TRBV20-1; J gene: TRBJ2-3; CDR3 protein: SARTQRSTDTQY
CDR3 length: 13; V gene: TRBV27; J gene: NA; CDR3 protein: ASSLRPTPAYEQY
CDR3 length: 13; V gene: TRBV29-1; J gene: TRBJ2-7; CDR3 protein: SVDAGSSGIYEQY
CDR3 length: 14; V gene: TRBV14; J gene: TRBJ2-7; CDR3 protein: ASSHHFGPALYEQY
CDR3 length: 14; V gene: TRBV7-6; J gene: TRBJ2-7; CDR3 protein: ASSLAGGGFSYEQY
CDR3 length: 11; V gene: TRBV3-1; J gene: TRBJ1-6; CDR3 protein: ASGSSYNSPLH
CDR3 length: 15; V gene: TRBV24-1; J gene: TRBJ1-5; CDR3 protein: ATSDNRGTGKNQPQH
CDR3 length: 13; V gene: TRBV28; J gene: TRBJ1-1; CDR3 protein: ASSFMGQGRTEAF
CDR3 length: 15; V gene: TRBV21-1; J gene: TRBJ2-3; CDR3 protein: ASSFQHRGLRTDTQY